This T cell receptor (beta chain) came from a study of T-cell reconstitution after alpha-beta-depleted transplantation in children. General study points: The high TCRbeta diversity at day 60 in some patients came from surviving recipient T cells and thymic progenitors. Several hundred expanded graft clones reportedly supplied alpha-beta T cells about two months after transplant. T-cell numbers and diversity one year post-transplant derived largely from freshly generated T cells.

Regarding this clonotype: Its cognate antigen is unknown.

V lost 4 bases to trimming and J lost 3 bases, with 18 bases between them. CDR3 length: 16 amino acids. Looked up from germline, CDR1 is LNHNV and CDR2 is YYDKDF (reference sequence). The TCRbeta library was prepared with unique molecular identifiers. TCRdb analysed the PCR reads with MiXCR anew, one entry per CDR3 protein. Here the sample spans 400,000 to 450,000 distinct CDR3 sequences, around two fifths being singletons. Sequences were derived from PBMCs, sampled before TCRalphabeta/CD19-depleted stem cell transplant. The source is a girl aged 2-10 years with aplastic anemia, due to receive a stem cell transplant. This chain joins TRBV15 and TRBJ2-5; D might be TRBD1 (5 bases). Here the CDR3 DNA reads TGTGCCACCAGCAAATACCTAGGGGCAGTAGAAGAGACCCAGTACTTC. Translation: CATSKYLGAVEETQYF.